This passage covers 23 T cell receptor beta chains from one sample sequenced in a study of blood T cells in healthy people across ages. Using a J-beta primer mix together with a sample-barcoded 5' primer, a second PCR was run for 7 to 11 cycles. TCRdb re-called the 5' RACE reads through MiXCR, storing one row per CDR3 protein. Here the sample spans approximately 490,000 distinct CDR3 sequences, approximately 25% being singletons. These data were also filed under a second study, of T cells of mothers and their children.

The material sequenced was blood. The receptors come from a boy between 10 and 17 years old in good health.

Comment on this clonotype: One junction end disagrees with the germline gene, perhaps due to a read error. The CDR3 DNA follows: TGCGCCAGCAGCCAGGAACCACTGGCGGGGCGCTACAATGAGCAGCTCTTC. Translation gives CASSQEPLAGRYNEQLF. This chain connects TRBV4-3 to TRBJ2-1; tentatively, D is TRBD2 (6 bases). Per germline, CDR1 LGHNA and CDR2 YSLEER. The CDR3 runs 17 residues.

This clonotype appeared many times. J is TRBJ2-2 and V is TRBV7-9, with TRBD1 identical over 10 bases. Germline values: CDR1 SEHNR, CDR2 FQNEAQ (reference sequence). After removal of 0 bases from V and 8 bases from J, the junction contained 6 bases not matched to a gene. This CDR3 has 16 amino acids. CDR3 residues: CASSLATGQGVGELFF. DNA of the CDR3: TGTGCCAGCAGCTTAGCGACCGGACAGGGGGTTGGGGAGCTGTTTTTT. Looking up the rest from reference TRBV7-9 and TRBJ2-2 gives the full variable domain: DTGVSQNPRHKITKRGQNVTFRCDPISEHNRLYWYRQTLGQGPEFLTYFQNEAQLEKSRLLSDRFSAERPKGSFSTLEIQRTEQGDSAMYLCASSLATGQGVGELFFGEGSRLTVL.

The CDR3 is CASSNRNADTQYF. The CDR3 region has the DNA TGTGCCAGCAGCAACCGGAACGCAGATACGCAGTATTTT. The gene calls are TRBV12-3 or TRBV12-4 and TRBJ2-3; D is undetermined. Trimming took off 6 bases at V and 4 bases at J, with 11 bases between the two ends. This CDR3 spans 13 amino acids.

This clonotype was counted at least ten times. The chain combines TRBV5-1 with TRBJ2-5; 9 bases agree with TRBD2. After removal of 4 bases from V and 2 bases from J, the junction contained 3 bases not matched to a gene. CDR3 length equals 14 residues. In germline, CDR1 is SGHRS, CDR2 YFSETQ. CDR3 residues: CASSASGVQETQYF. Here the CDR3 DNA reads TGCGCCAGCAGCGCTAGCGGGGTGCAAGAGACCCAGTACTTC.

This clonotype was found a few times. The chain is built from TRBV20-1 and TRBJ2-5, with 9 bases that match TRBD2. Near its end, the DNA agrees better with TRBJ2-1, so the J call may be wrong. The germline gives CDR1 DFQATT, CDR2 SNEGSKA (reference sequence). The CDR3 is 14 amino acids. The CDR3 loop is CSARSGGSDNEQFF. The CDR3 bases are TGCAGTGCTCGAAGCGGGGGGTCGGACAATGAGCAGTTCTTC.

This clonotype was seen once. J is TRBJ2-5 and V is TRBV11-2; 7 nucleotides line up with TRBD1. The trim removed 8 bases at V and 1 base at J, leaving 13 bases unmatched. The CDR3 runs to 16 residues. Germline CDR1 reads SGHAT; CDR2 reads FQNNGV. The CDR3 spells CASAKRGPRGQETQYF. The CDR3, as DNA: TGTGCCAGCGCTAAAAGGGGGCCCAGGGGCCAAGAGACCCAGTACTTC.

This clonotype was found once. The rearrangement links TRBV7-9 to TRBJ2-7, with D unresolved. The CDR3 loop spans 14 amino acids. Deletions cut 5 bases from V and 6 bases from J, with 17 bases between. The germline V gene has CDR1 SEHNR and CDR2 FQNEAQ (reference sequence). In nucleotides, the CDR3 is TGTGCCAGCAGCCAACCTATGGGTCTTACCGAGCAGTACTTC. It translates to CASSQPMGLTEQYF.

The rearrangement uses TRBV5-4 and TRBJ1-2; 8 positions match TRBD1. Per the germline V gene, CDR1 is SGHNT and CDR2 is YYREEE (reference sequence). The CDR3 loop spans 13 amino acids. V was clipped by 0 bases and J by 6 bases; unmatched bases: 1. The DNA for the CDR3 is TGTGCCAGCAGCTTGGCAGGGGGCGATGGCTACACCTTC. Translation: CASSLAGGDGYTF. The full variable domain, in which reference TRBV5-4 and TRBJ1-2 provide the parts outside the CDR3, is ETGVTQSPTHLIKTRGQQVTLRCSSQSGHNTVSWYQQALGQGPQFIFQYYREEENGRGNFPPRFSGLQFPNYSSELNVNALELDDSALYLCASSLAGGDGYTFGSGTRLTVV.

V and J are TRBV5-1 and TRBJ2-4, with D hard to call. V dropped 4 bases and J dropped 0 bases, with 17 bases sitting between them. Germline CDR1 and CDR2: SGHRS and YFSETQ. The CDR3 totals 17 residues. CDR3 nucleotide sequence: TGCGCCAGCAGCGGTGCTCGGGCCTCAATAGCCAAAAACATTCAGTACTTC. Encoded protein: CASSGARASIAKNIQYF.

This clonotype occurred many times. V and J are TRBV6-4 and TRBJ1-1; no definite D call. From germline, CDR1 is MRHNA and CDR2 SNTAGT. V dropped 2 bases and J dropped 0 bases, with 4 bases sitting between them. This CDR3 contains 13 residues. The CDR3, as DNA: TGTGCCAGCAGTGACGGGTTGAACACTGAAGCTTTCTTT. Translation: CASSDGLNTEAFF.

The chain employs TRBV11-2 and TRBJ2-3; no clear D. The CDR3 covers 14 residues. CDR1 is SGHAT, CDR2 FQNNGV, per germline. Deletions cut 3 bases from V and 0 bases from J, with 7 bases between. The CDR3 protein is CASSFGTSTDTQYF. CDR3 nucleotides: TGTGCCAGCAGCTTCGGCACCAGCACAGATACGCAGTATTTT.

This clonotype was seen a handful of times. In nucleotides, the CDR3 is TGTGCCAGCAGGGGACTAGCGGTGACTAGCACAGATACGCAGTATTTT. This encodes CASRGLAVTSTDTQYF. This chain joins TRBV28 and TRBJ2-3, with 11 positions matching TRBD2. Germline lookup yields CDR1 MDHEN and CDR2 SYDVKM. J lost 0 bases, V lost 6 bases, and 5 bases had no gene match. The CDR3 is 16 residues long.

The V call is TRBV5-1, the J call TRBJ2-7; D uncertain. Germline CDR1 reads SGHRS; CDR2 reads YFSETQ. The CDR3 is made up of 16 amino acids. Between the trimmed V and J ends, which lost 0 bases and 3 bases, there was a span of 16 bases. The CDR3 DNA is TGCGCCAGCAGCTTGGCCTTGGATGGGATGAGCTACGAGCAGTACTTC. Translation gives CASSLALDGMSYEQYF.

This chain joins TRBV12-3 or TRBV12-4 and TRBJ2-5; TRBD2 aligns across 14 bases. Trimming at V came to 1 base and at J to 5 bases, leaving 6 bases not matched to a gene. This CDR3 contains 17 residues. The CDR3 sequence: CASSLGTSGRTTETQYF. For the CDR3, the DNA is TGTGCCAGCAGTTTAGGGACTAGCGGGAGGACGACGGAGACCCAGTACTTC.

The J gene is TRBJ2-3, the V gene TRBV20-1; 7 bases align to TRBD2. CDR3 length: 16 residues. Germline trimming cut 0 bases from V and 0 bases from J; bases unmatched to any gene: 6. Germline V gene data show CDR1 as DFQATT and CDR2 as SNEGSKA (reference sequence). For the CDR3, the DNA is TGCAGTGCTAGAGATTGGCTAGCGGTTAGCACAGATACGCAGTATTTT. It is translated as CSARDWLAVSTDTQYF.

Here the CDR3 DNA reads TGTGCCTGGAGTGCCCAGGGTCGCAATCAGCCCCAGCATTTT. It codes for CAWSAQGRNQPQHF. The chain recombines TRBV30 with TRBJ1-5; the D gene is possibly TRBD1 (5 bases). Germline assignment: CDR1 GTSNPN and CDR2 SVGIG (reference sequence). Trimming pared 1 base from V and 2 bases from J, leaving 9 bases between. This CDR3 is built from 14 residues. The full variable domain, in which reference TRBV30 and TRBJ1-5 provide the parts outside the CDR3, is SQTIHQWPATLVQPVGSPLSLECTVEGTSNPNLYWYRQAAGRGLQLLFYSVGIGQISSEVPQNLSASRPQDRQFILSSKKLLLSDSGFYLCAWSAQGRNQPQHFGDGTRLSIL.

The J gene is TRBJ1-1, the V gene TRBV27, with 9 bases matching TRBD1. This CDR3 contains 17 residues. Germline V gives CDR1 MNHEY, CDR2 SMNVEV (reference sequence). V lost 2 bases and J lost 0; bases outside the gene matches: 7. This CDR3 is CASSLPPTGGMNTEAFF. The CDR3 DNA follows: TGTGCCAGCAGTTTACCGCCGACAGGGGGGATGAACACTGAAGCTTTCTTT.

The V call is TRBV6-2 or TRBV6-3, the J call TRBJ2-1; weak D call: TRBD1 (6 bases). The V end was cut by 2 bases, the J end by 8 bases, with 16 bases between. The CDR3 loop spans 15 amino acids. The V gene's germline CDR1 is MNHEY and CDR2 SVGEGT. Written as DNA, the CDR3 is TGTGCCAGCAGTTACGACAGGCCGGAGATCGATGAGCAGTTCTTC. It yields the protein CASSYDRPEIDEQFF.

The rearrangement uses TRBV9 and TRBJ2-5; D is unresolved. The V end lost 2 bases, the J end lost 7 bases, and 12 bases lay between the germline ends. The CDR3 runs 13 residues. Germline CDR1 reads SGDLS; CDR2 reads YYNGEE. The CDR3 reads CASSVPGDRTQYF. CDR3 DNA: TGTGCCAGCAGCGTGCCTGGGGATCGGACCCAGTACTTC.

V and J are TRBV7-6 and TRBJ2-3, with TRBD2 identical over 10 bases. This CDR3 is 16 amino acids long. Germline assignment: CDR1 SGHVS and CDR2 FNYEAQ. The V gene end was trimmed by 6 bases and the J gene end by 5 bases; junction bases not matched to a gene: 11. CDR3 bases: TGTGCCAGCAGTCCCCGGGGAGCGGGGGGGGAAGATACGCAGTATTTT. Its protein is CASSPRGAGGEDTQYF.

V and J are TRBV7-6 and TRBJ2-5, with D possibly being TRBD2 (6 bases). The DNA end is more similar to TRBJ2-7, so the J call may be wrong. This CDR3 is built from 14 residues. Germline V gene data show CDR1 as SGHVS and CDR2 as FNYEAQ. CDR3 residues: CASSSDISGYEQYF. As DNA, the CDR3 is TGTGCCAGCAGCTCCGACATTAGCGGTTACGAGCAGTACTTC.

The rearrangement joins TRBV5-5 to TRBJ1-1; TRBD1 aligns across 7 bases. Germline CDR1 SGHKS, CDR2 YYEKEE (reference sequence). J lost 4 bases, V lost 4 bases, and 10 bases had no gene match. The CDR3 totals 15 residues. CDR3 DNA: TGTGCCAGCAGCATACAGACAGGGATCGGCACTGAAGCTTTCTTT. Its translation is CASSIQTGIGTEAFF. The variable domain in full, completed from reference TRBV5-5 and TRBJ1-1, reads DAGVTQSPTHLIKTRGQQVTLRCSPISGHKSVSWYQQVLGQGPQFIFQYYEKEERGRGNFPDRFSARQFPNYSSELNVNALLLGDSALYLCASSIQTGIGTEAFFGQGTRLTVV.

This rearrangement joins TRBV20-1 to TRBJ2-1; D is unclear. Judging by the DNA end, TRBJ2-5 fits better; the J call may be wrong. Germline-derived CDR1 and CDR2 are DFQATT and SNEGSKA (reference sequence). The CDR3 has 13 residues. The chain's CDR3 is CSARRQLGETQYF. DNA for the CDR3: TGCAGTGCTAGAAGGCAGCTGGGGGAGACCCAGTACTTC.